This passage covers 21 T cell receptor beta chains from one sample sequenced in a study of blood T cell repertoires in COVID-19. TCRdb's table, derived via immunoSEQ multiplex PCR, lists solely in-frame clones and lacks some. This sample yields approximately 70,000 clones, of which under 95% are seen a single time; 8% to 10% belongs to the top ten. The source material was peripheral blood. The receptor source for this set is a human donor in a cohort sampled during active COVID-19.

The CDR3 nucleotides are TGTGCCAGTAGTATATTCCCAGGGGAATCCTACGAGCAGTACTTC. Amino acids: CASSIFPGESYEQYF. V is TRBV19 and J is TRBJ2-7, with TRBD1 as a possible D gene (6 bases). Looked up from germline, CDR1 is LNHDA and CDR2 is SQIVND (reference sequence). The CDR3 is 15 residues long. The V and J ends lost 2 bases and 1 base respectively, with 12 bases between them.

The rearrangement joins TRBV7-2 to TRBJ2-7; 7 bases are shared with TRBD2. V trimming: 4 bases; J trimming: 3 bases; junction bases outside the gene matches: 9. The CDR3 runs 15 residues. From germline, CDR1 is SGHTA and CDR2 FQGNSA. The CDR3 DNA follows: TGTGCCAGCAGCTGGGGGAGGGCCCGAAACTACGAGCAGTACTTC. It translates to CASSWGRARNYEQYF.

This chain links TRBV4-3 with TRBJ1-2; TRBD1 is a possible D gene (5 bases). Germline V CDR1 and CDR2: LGHNA, YSLEER. V lost 1 base and J 4 bases, leaving 19 bases between the germline ends. This CDR3 spans 17 amino acids. Here the CDR3 DNA reads TGCGCCAGCAGCCAAGTTCTAGCGCAGGGAACCACCTATGGCTACACCTTC. Its protein is CASSQVLAQGTTYGYTF.

This clone has only one observation. This chain links TRBV10-3 with TRBJ1-2, with unresolved D. The V and J ends lost 3 bases and 7 bases respectively, with 12 bases between them. Germline loops: CDR1 ENHRY, CDR2 SYGVKD. CDR3 length: 13 residues. The CDR3 region is CAISEREGGGYTF. As DNA, the CDR3 is TGTGCCATCAGTGAAAGGGAGGGTGGTGGCTACACCTTC.

The chain has TRBV18 and TRBJ1-6; 7 positions match TRBD1. V gave up 2 bases and J gave up 8 bases; unmatched junction bases: 12. The germline V gene has CDR1 KGHSH and CDR2 LQKENI. The CDR3 length is 17 residues. As DNA, the CDR3 is TGTGCCAGCTCACCAAGGGATGGAGGGGGCACCCATTCACCCCTCCACTTT. The encoded protein is CASSPRDGGGTHSPLHF.

The genes are TRBV10-3 and TRBJ2-7; 8 bases line up with TRBD2. Germline CDR1 reads ENHRY; CDR2 reads SYGVKD. The CDR3 spans 13 residues. The V segment lost 10 bases and the J segment 0 bases; nucleotides outside the gene matches: 5. The CDR3: CATGGGLSYEQYF. CDR3 coding DNA: TGTGCCACCGGGGGGGGCCTCTCCTACGAGCAGTACTTC.

This clone was seen more than once but under ten times. This sequence joins TRBV14 and TRBJ2-7; 12 bases fit TRBD2. Germline V lookup: CDR1 SGHDN, CDR2 FVKESK. CDR3 size: 15 residues. The V gene end was trimmed by 4 bases and the J gene end by 2 bases; junction bases not matched to a gene: 3. The CDR3 sequence is CASSLGLAGPYEQYF. In DNA, the CDR3 is TGTGCCAGCAGCCTGGGACTAGCGGGCCCCTACGAGCAGTACTTC. Full variable domain (missing parts from reference TRBV14 and TRBJ2-7): EAGVTQFPSHSVIEKGQTVTLRCDPISGHDNLYWYRRVMGKEIKFLLHFVKESKQDESGMPNNRFLAERTGGTYSTLKVQPAELEDSGVYFCASSLGLAGPYEQYFGPGTRLTVT.

The genes are TRBV25-1 and TRBJ1-6; no firm D call. The CDR3 has 14 residues. The V end lost 5 bases, the J end lost 1 base, and 6 bases lay between the germline ends. CDR1 and CDR2 from the germline V gene are MGHDK and SYGVNS. The CDR3 reads CASSKRSYNSPLHF. Here the CDR3 DNA reads TGTGCCAGCAGTAAACGGTCCTATAATTCACCCCTCCACTTT.

This clone came up a few times. The sample contains more than one DNA sequence encoding this CDR3. V gene TRBV27 combines with J gene TRBJ1-1, with TRBD1 matching over 8 bases. CDR3 size: 13 residues. Germline lookup yields CDR1 MNHEY and CDR2 SMNVEV (reference sequence). V gave up 2 bases and J gave up 4 bases; unmatched junction bases: 0. CDR3 in amino acids: CASSLTGGTEAFF. DNA of the CDR3: TGTGCCAGCAGTTTAACAGGGGGCACTGAAGCTTTCTTT.

This clone showed up just a few times. The chain uses TRBV5-5 and TRBJ1-1; no reliable D call. The V end was cut by 5 bases, the J end by 3 bases, with 11 bases between. The CDR3 extends over 13 amino acids. The germline V gene has CDR1 SGHKS and CDR2 YYEKEE (reference sequence). CDR3 DNA sequence: TGTGCCAGCAGTCAGAGGCCGGACACTGAAGCTTTCTTT. It encodes CASSQRPDTEAFF.

The genes are TRBV2 and TRBJ2-7, with D unresolved. The V end was cut by 4 bases, the J end by 3 bases, with 4 bases between. The CDR3 is 11 amino acids. Germline lookup yields CDR1 SNHLY and CDR2 FYNNEI. The CDR3 coding sequence is TGTGCCAGCAGTGCCGTCTACGAGCAGTACTTC. Its translation: CASSAVYEQYF.

CDR3 region: CASSLTSGGYEQYF. CDR3 DNA sequence: TGTGCCAGCAGCTTGACTAGCGGGGGGTACGAGCAGTACTTC. The chain carries TRBV5-5 and TRBJ2-7; 12 nucleotides line up with TRBD2. CDR3 length equals 14 residues. Trimming took 1 base from V and 4 from J; bases not matched to a gene: 0. Germline V gene sequence: CDR1 SGHKS, CDR2 YYEKEE (reference sequence).

The V and J genes are TRBV23-1 and TRBJ2-7; 9 nucleotides match TRBD1. TRBV23-1 falls under the ORF class, with uncertain function. The CDR3 runs to 16 residues. The ends lost 8 bases at V and 2 bases at J; junction bases unmatched: 13. Here the CDR3 DNA reads TGCGCCAGCCGCATTCAGGGACAGGGAAAAACCTACGAGCAGTACTTC. Translated, it gives CASRIQGQGKTYEQYF.

The CDR3 nucleotides read TGTGCCAGCAGTTTCAGACTCCTTAGCAATCAGCCCCAGCATTTT. It is translated as CASSFRLLSNQPQHF. The chain links TRBV27 to TRBJ1-5, with D unclear. Germline V lookup: CDR1 MNHEY, CDR2 SMNVEV (reference sequence). The CDR3 is 15 amino acids. V was cut by 3 bases and J by 0 bases, with 9 bases left in between.

The rearrangement links TRBV7-2 to TRBJ2-7; 13 bases align to TRBD2. Germline trimming cut 5 bases from V and 0 bases from J; bases unmatched to any gene: 1. CDR1 is SGHTA, CDR2 FQGNSA, per germline. The CDR3 contains 15 residues. CDR3 sequence reads: CASSRTSGGSYEQYF. In DNA form, the CDR3 reads TGTGCCAGCAGCCGGACTAGCGGGGGCTCCTACGAGCAGTACTTC.

The V call is TRBV14, the J call TRBJ2-7; D is possibly TRBD2 (5 bases). The CDR3 is made up of 15 amino acids. The germline V gene has CDR1 SGHDN and CDR2 FVKESK. The V and J ends lost 1 base and 4 bases respectively, with 14 bases between them. The CDR3 protein is CASSQASVTIYEQYF. DNA for the CDR3: TGTGCCAGCAGCCAAGCCTCTGTGACTATTTACGAGCAGTACTTC.

This CDR3 is CASSALSSNQPQHF. The CDR3 coding sequence is TGTGCCAGCAGTGCGTTGAGTAGCAATCAGCCCCAGCATTTT. The chain joins TRBV2 to TRBJ1-5; D remains ambiguous. The CDR3 runs 14 residues. The germline V gene encodes CDR1 SNHLY and CDR2 FYNNEI. V dropped 4 bases and J dropped 0 bases, with 7 bases sitting between them.

The chain joins TRBV2 to TRBJ1-5, with TRBD1 matching over 7 bases. V shed 6 bases, J shed 4 bases, and the junction held 12 bases outside the gene matches. This CDR3 region has 16 residues. From germline, CDR1 is SNHLY and CDR2 FYNNEI. CDR3 DNA sequence: TGTGCCAGCAGGGGACTCCGACAGGGACAAAATCAGCCCCAGCATTTT. Translation gives CASRGLRQGQNQPQHF. The complete variable domain, with remaining parts taken from reference TRBV2 and TRBJ1-5, reads EPEVTQTPSHQVTQMGQEVILRCVPISNHLYFYWYRQILGQKVEFLVSFYNNEISEKSEIFDDQFSVERPDGSNFTLKIRSTKLEDSAMYFCASRGLRQGQNQPQHFGDGTRLSIL.

The chain is built from TRBV7-8 and TRBJ2-6; no clear D gene. From germline, CDR1 is SGHVS and CDR2 FQNEAQ. The length of the CDR3 is 14 residues. With 7 bases removed from V and 2 bases from J, the gap between germline ends came to 9 bases. The CDR3 sequence is CASTPGPGANVLTF. In DNA form, the CDR3 reads TGTGCCAGCACCCCTGGGCCTGGGGCCAACGTCCTGACTTTC.

V gene TRBV5-1 combines with J gene TRBJ1-2, with 8 bases fitting TRBD1. The germline gives CDR1 SGHRS, CDR2 YFSETQ. The V and J ends lost 7 bases and 8 bases, in that order; junction bases with no gene match: 10. CDR3 length equals 13 residues. DNA of the CDR3: TGCGCCAGCCATACAGGGACAGGCGGGGGCTACACCTTC. This codes for CASHTGTGGGYTF.

The CDR3 DNA reads TGTGCCAGCAGCTTGGACAGTCCAAGCTACACCTTC. It specifies CASSLDSPSYTF. The chain recombines TRBV7-9 with TRBJ1-2; D is possibly TRBD1 (6 bases). Germline V gives CDR1 SEHNR, CDR2 FQNEAQ (reference sequence). Trimming cost V 3 bases and J 9 bases, with 11 bases left between them. The CDR3 spans 12 residues.